These T cell receptor beta chains were read from a single sample in a study of cytomegalovirus exposure and HLA in healthy donors. Method: immunoSEQ multiplex PCR; TCRdb's copy keeps in-frame clones and lacks some. This sample has under 95,000 clones, with 75% found just once. The source material was PBMCs. These TCRs come from a man between 35 and 55 years old in good health and CMV-seronegative. CDR3s include the opening cysteine and the closing phenylalanine or tryptophan. A D gene is named only where the DNA matches it firmly. Some rows mark clone size as missing; the rest say once, few, many or name a class of expanded clone.

.	TRBV19	TRBJ1-1	.	CASSISLTGLTEAFF	TGTGCCAGTAGTATCAGCCTAACAGGGCTCACTGAAGCTTTCTTT
TRBD1	TRBV7-2	TRBJ1-1	few	CASARQGGRNTEAFF	TGTGCCAGCGCTAGACAGGGAGGTAGGAACACTGAAGCTTTCTTT
TRBD1	TRBV25-1	TRBJ2-2	.	CASRQGGYPGELFF	TGTGCCAGCAGACAGGGGGGCTATCCCGGGGAGCTGTTTTTT
.	TRBV1	TRBJ2-3	once	CTSSQNLGLAGVDTQYF	TGCACCAGCAGCCAAAACCTCGGACTAGCGGGGGTGGATACGCAGTATTTT
.	TRBV7-9	TRBJ2-1	few	CASSLSSHEQFF	TGTGCCAGCAGCTTAAGCTCTCATGAGCAGTTCTTC
TRBD1	TRBV5-4	TRBJ1-1	.	CASSKTGGWTEAFF	TGTGCCAGCTCAAAGACAGGGGGTTGGACTGAAGCTTTCTTT
.	TRBV6-1	TRBJ2-5	.	CASIGGFRETQYF	TGTGCCAGCATTGGGGGGTTCCGGGAGACCCAGTACTTC
TRBD1	TRBV6-5	TRBJ2-7	.	CASRGTGVYEQYF	TGTGCCAGCCGAGGGACAGGGGTCTACGAGCAGTACTTC
.	TRBV6-5	TRBJ1-2	few	CASFDNADYGYTF	TGTGCCAGCTTTGACAATGCAGACTATGGCTACACCTTC
.	TRBV7-9	TRBJ1-5	.	CASSLAGSGVVSQPQHF	TGTGCCAGCAGCTTAGCGGGGTCCGGGGTCGTGAGTCAGCCCCAGCATTTT
.	TRBV6-1	TRBJ2-7	.	CASSEAGGVYEQYF	TGTGCCAGCAGTGAAGCAGGGGGGGTCTACGAGCAGTACTTC
TRBD1	TRBV9	TRBJ2-7	.	CASSATGGASYEQYF	TGTGCCAGCAGCGCGACAGGGGGCGCATCCTACGAGCAGTACTTC
TRBD1	TRBV5-1	TRBJ1-1	once	CASSRDRGGTEAFF	TGCGCCAGCAGCCGGGACAGGGGAGGGACTGAAGCTTTCTTT
.	TRBV30	TRBJ1-4	.	CAWTGTGRGRGINEKLFF	TGTGCCTGGACGGGAACAGGGAGAGGGAGGGGGATTAATGAAAAACTGTTTTTT
.	TRBV5-4	TRBJ2-4	.	CASSLGYPRRGAKNIQYF	TGTGCCAGCAGCTTGGGATACCCTCGGCGGGGCGCCAAAAACATTCAGTACTTC
.	TRBV19	TRBJ2-7	once	CASSWGPSQYF	TGTGCCAGTAGTTGGGGGCCGTCGCAGTACTTC
TRBD1	TRBV18	TRBJ1-1	.	CASSPRGTGGFTEAFF	TGTGCCAGCTCACCACGGGGGACAGGGGGCTTCACTGAAGCTTTCTTT
TRBD1	TRBV9	TRBJ2-1	.	CASSVAWDREYNEQFF	TGTGCCAGCAGCGTAGCCTGGGACAGGGAATACAATGAGCAGTTCTTC
TRBD2	TRBV9	TRBJ2-5	.	CASSVGAGGGETQYF	TGTGCCAGCAGCGTAGGGGCGGGAGGCGGGGAGACCCAGTACTTC
TRBD1	TRBV27	TRBJ2-1	.	CATGTGGFEQFF	TGTGCAACCGGGACAGGGGGGTTTGAGCAGTTCTTC
.	TRBV28	TRBJ2-7	few	CASSYNYEQYF	TGTGCCAGCAGTTACAACTACGAGCAGTACTTC
.	TRBV29-1	TRBJ1-5	few	CSVAAGNQPQHF	TGCAGCGTTGCCGCGGGCAATCAGCCCCAGCATTTT
TRBD2	TRBV5-1	TRBJ2-7	.	CASSLGLAQIIQYF	TGCGCCAGCAGCTTGGGACTAGCACAAATCATACAGTACTTC
.	TRBV6-6	TRBJ1-1	few	CASSSRHETEAFF	TGTGCCAGCAGTTCCCGACATGAGACTGAAGCTTTCTTT
.	TRBV19	TRBJ2-1	.	CASSFDWQQFF	TGTGCCAGTAGTTTCGACTGGCAGCAGTTCTTC
.	TRBV29-1	TRBJ2-1	.	CSVERRLNEQFF	TGCAGCGTTGAACGGCGGCTCAATGAGCAGTTCTTC
TRBD1	TRBV6-1	TRBJ1-2	.	CASNAGQALYGYTF	TGTGCCAGCAACGCAGGACAGGCCCTTTATGGCTACACCTTC
.	TRBV5-1	TRBJ2-7	.	CASSSELREQYF	TGCGCCAGCAGCTCCGAACTTCGCGAGCAGTACTTC
TRBD2	TRBV2	TRBJ2-7	few	CASRETSGSYEQYF	TGTGCCAGCAGGGAAACTAGCGGCTCCTACGAGCAGTACTTC
TRBD1	TRBV5-4	TRBJ2-2	medium-sized	CASSQDRGITGELFF	TGTGCCAGCAGCCAGGACAGGGGGATCACCGGGGAGCTGTTTTTT
.	TRBV13	TRBJ1-2	.	CASSLGAGLGYTF	TGTGCCAGCAGCTTAGGGGCAGGGCTTGGCTACACCTTC
TRBD1	TRBV28	TRBJ2-5	.	CASSSSGQGSGETQYF	TGTGCCAGCAGTTCCTCGGGACAGGGATCTGGGGAGACCCAGTACTTC
TRBD2	TRBV28	TRBJ2-3	.	CASRLAGAGDTQYF	TGTGCCAGTAGACTAGCGGGAGCGGGAGATACGCAGTATTTT
TRBD1	TRBV4-1	TRBJ1-1	.	CASSPGQGMAEAFF	TGCGCCAGCAGCCCCGGACAGGGGATGGCTGAAGCTTTCTTT
.	TRBV10-3	TRBJ1-6	.	CAISEGGSPLHF	TGTGCCATCAGTGAAGGAGGGTCACCCCTCCACTTT
.	TRBV19	TRBJ2-7	.	CASSGRTDTYEQYF	TGTGCCAGTAGTGGTCGGACAGACACCTACGAGCAGTACTTC
TRBD1	TRBV19	TRBJ1-5	once	CASSPQGQRSNQPQHF	TGTGCCAGTAGTCCACAGGGACAGAGGAGCAATCAGCCCCAGCATTTT
TRBD2	TRBV7-6	TRBJ2-1	.	CASSRSGGGNEQFF	TGTGCCAGCAGCCGTAGCGGGGGAGGGAATGAGCAGTTCTTC
TRBD2	TRBV28	TRBJ2-5	.	CASSLFGGLAGQETQYF	TGTGCCAGCAGTTTATTTGGGGGGCTAGCGGGGCAAGAGACCCAGTACTTC
TRBD2	TRBV6-1	TRBJ2-7	.	CASSPQSGRAYEQYF	TGTGCCAGCAGTCCCCAAAGCGGGAGGGCCTACGAGCAGTACTTC
.	TRBV28	TRBJ1-2	once	CASSFQGGQGYGYTF	TGTGCCAGCAGTTTTCAAGGCGGCCAGGGCTATGGCTACACCTTC
.	TRBV18	TRBJ2-7	.	CASSPGVGYEQYF	TGTGCCAGCTCCCCCGGTGTTGGCTACGAGCAGTACTTC
TRBD1	TRBV30	TRBJ2-6	.	CAWMGQASGANVLTF	TGTGCCTGGATGGGACAGGCTTCTGGGGCCAACGTCCTGACTTTC
.	TRBV28	TRBJ1-2	.	CASRPDSGVYYGYTF	TGTGCCAGCAGACCAGACAGTGGCGTTTACTATGGCTACACCTTC
.	TRBV7-8	TRBJ2-5	.	CASNQGLSETQYF	TGTGCCAGCAACCAGGGGTTATCAGAGACCCAGTACTTC
.	TRBV27	TRBJ1-6	.	CASSLEQVGWSPLHF	TGTGCCAGCAGTTTAGAACAGGTTGGTTGGTCACCCCTCCACTTT
.	TRBV7-2	TRBJ1-5	.	CASSIRGNQPQHF	TGTGCCAGCAGCATTCGAGGGAATCAGCCCCAGCATTTT
TRBD1	TRBV4-2	TRBJ2-7	few	CASSQGGQSYEQYF	TGTGCCAGCAGCCAAGGGGGACAGTCCTACGAGCAGTACTTC